This TCR beta chain was documented in a study of T cells in Graves' hyperthyroidism and ophthalmopathy. Study-wide results and caveats: The model identified upcoming ophthalmopathy a median around 6 months ahead of onset. Most clonotypes expanded in thyroid above 0.001 were likewise present in blood.

This clonotype occurred many times. Its antigen is currently unknown. Amplification yielded TCR beta CDR3 regions, with RNA transcripts as the source. Primed by the HTBI set, a first-round RT-PCR was run on the TCR CDR3. TCRdb re-called the multiplex PCR reads with MiXCR, one entry per CDR3 protein. Of 500,000 to 700,000 distinct CDR3 sequences listed, approximately 16% were seen once; the top ten hold around 19%. V gave up 6 bases and J gave up 2 bases; unmatched junction bases: 5. Germline V lookup: CDR1 SQVTM, CDR2 ANQGSEA. The length of the CDR3 is 14 residues. Stable Graves' hyperthyroidism denoted no ophthalmopathy progression over 18 months.

This chain joins TRBV29-1 and TRBJ2-7; TRBD1 aligns across 12 bases. The sequenced sample was blood. The TCR comes from a woman between 18 and 29 years old with Graves' hyperthyroidism. As DNA, the CDR3 is TGCAGCGTAGAGGGGACAGGGGGCCCCTACGAGCAGTACTTC. Translated: CSVEGTGGPYEQYF.